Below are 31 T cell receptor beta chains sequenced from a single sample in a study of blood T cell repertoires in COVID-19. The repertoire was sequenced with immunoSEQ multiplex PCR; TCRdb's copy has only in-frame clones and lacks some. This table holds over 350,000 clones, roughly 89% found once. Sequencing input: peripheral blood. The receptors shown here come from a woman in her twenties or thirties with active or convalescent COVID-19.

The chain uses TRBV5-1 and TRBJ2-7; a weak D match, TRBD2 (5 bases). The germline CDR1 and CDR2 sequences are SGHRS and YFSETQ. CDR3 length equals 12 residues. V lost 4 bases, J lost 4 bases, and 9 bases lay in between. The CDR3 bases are TGCGCCAGCAGCCGGACTGAATACGAGCAGTACTTC. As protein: CASSRTEYEQYF.

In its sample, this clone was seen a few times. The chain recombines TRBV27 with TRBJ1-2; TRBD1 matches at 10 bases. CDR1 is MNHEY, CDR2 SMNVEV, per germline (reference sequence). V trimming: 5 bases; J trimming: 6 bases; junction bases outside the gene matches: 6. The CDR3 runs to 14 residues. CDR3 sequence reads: CASSPRTGGHGYTF. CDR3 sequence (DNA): TGTGCCAGCAGTCCCAGGACAGGGGGACATGGCTACACCTTC.

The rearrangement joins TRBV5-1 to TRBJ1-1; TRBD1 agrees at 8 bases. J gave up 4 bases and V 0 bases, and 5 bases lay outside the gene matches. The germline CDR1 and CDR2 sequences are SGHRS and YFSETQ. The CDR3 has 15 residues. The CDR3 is CASSLANTGGTEAFF. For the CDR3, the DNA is TGCGCCAGCAGCTTGGCGAACACAGGGGGCACTGAAGCTTTCTTT.

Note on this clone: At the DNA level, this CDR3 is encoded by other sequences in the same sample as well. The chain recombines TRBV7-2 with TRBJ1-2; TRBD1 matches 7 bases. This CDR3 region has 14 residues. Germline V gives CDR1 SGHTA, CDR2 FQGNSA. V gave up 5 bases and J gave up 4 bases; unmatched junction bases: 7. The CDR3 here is CASSPRQGAYGYTF. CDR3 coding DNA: TGTGCCAGCAGCCCAAGACAGGGAGCCTATGGCTACACCTTC.

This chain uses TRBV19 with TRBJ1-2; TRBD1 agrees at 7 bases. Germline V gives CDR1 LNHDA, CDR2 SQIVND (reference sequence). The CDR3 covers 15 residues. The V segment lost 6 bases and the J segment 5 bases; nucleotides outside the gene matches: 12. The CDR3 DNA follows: TGTGCCAGTAGGGCAACAGGGGAAGATAGGTATGGCTACACCTTC. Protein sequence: CASRATGEDRYGYTF. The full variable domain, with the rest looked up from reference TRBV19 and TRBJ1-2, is DGGITQSPKYLFRKEGQNVTLSCEQNLNHDAMYWYRQDPGQGLRLIYYSQIVNDFQKGDIAEGYSVSREKKESFPLTVTSAQKNPTAFYLCASRATGEDRYGYTFGSGTRLTVV.

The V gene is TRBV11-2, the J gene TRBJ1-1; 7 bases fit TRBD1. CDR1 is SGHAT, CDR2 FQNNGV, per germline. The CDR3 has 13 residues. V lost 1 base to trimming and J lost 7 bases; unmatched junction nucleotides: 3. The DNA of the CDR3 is TGTGCCAGCAGCTTAGGGACAGGTCGTGAAGCTTTCTTT. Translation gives CASSLGTGREAFF.

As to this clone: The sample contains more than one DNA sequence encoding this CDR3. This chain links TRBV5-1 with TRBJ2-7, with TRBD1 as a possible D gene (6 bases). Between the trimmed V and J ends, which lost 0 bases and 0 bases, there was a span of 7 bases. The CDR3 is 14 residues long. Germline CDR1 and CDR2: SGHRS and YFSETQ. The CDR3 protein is CASSLGQVSYEQYF. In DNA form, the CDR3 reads TGCGCCAGCAGCTTGGGACAGGTCTCCTACGAGCAGTACTTC.

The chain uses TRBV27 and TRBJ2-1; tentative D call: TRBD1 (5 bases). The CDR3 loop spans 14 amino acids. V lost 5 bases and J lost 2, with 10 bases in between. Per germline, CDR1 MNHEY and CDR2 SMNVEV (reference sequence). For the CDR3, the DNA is TGTGCCAGCAGTCCGCAGGGCGCCTACAATGAGCAGTTCTTC. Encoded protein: CASSPQGAYNEQFF.

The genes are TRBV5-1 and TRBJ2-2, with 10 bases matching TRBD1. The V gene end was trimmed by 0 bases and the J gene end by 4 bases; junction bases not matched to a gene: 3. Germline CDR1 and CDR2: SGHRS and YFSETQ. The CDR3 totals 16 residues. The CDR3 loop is CASSLDGTGVTGELFF. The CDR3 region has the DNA TGCGCCAGCAGCTTGGATGGGACAGGGGTCACCGGGGAGCTGTTTTTT.

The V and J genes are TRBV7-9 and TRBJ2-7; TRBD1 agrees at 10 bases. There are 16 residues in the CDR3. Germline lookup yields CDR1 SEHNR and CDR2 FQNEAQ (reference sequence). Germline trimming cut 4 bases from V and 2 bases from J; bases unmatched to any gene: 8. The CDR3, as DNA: TGTGCCAGCAGCTCCACCGGGACAGGGGTGGCCTACGAGCAGTACTTC. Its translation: CASSSTGTGVAYEQYF.

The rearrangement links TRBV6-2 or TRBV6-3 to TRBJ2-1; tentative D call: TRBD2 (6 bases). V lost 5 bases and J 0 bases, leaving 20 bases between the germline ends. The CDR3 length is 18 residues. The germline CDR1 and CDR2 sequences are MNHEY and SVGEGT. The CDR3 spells CASSPGPGRLASYNEQFF. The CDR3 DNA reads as TGTGCCAGCAGTCCGGGCCCAGGGAGGTTAGCCTCCTACAATGAGCAGTTCTTC.

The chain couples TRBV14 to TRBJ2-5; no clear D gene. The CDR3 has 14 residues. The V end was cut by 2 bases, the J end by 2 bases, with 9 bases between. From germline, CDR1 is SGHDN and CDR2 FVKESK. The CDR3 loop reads CASSQPWPQETQYF. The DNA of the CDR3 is TGTGCCAGCAGCCAACCCTGGCCTCAAGAGACCCAGTACTTC.

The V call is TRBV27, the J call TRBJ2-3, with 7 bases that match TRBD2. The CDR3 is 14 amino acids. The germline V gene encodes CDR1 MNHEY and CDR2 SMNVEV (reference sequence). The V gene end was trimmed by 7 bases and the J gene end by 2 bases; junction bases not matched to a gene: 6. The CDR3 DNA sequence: TGTGCCAGCACCCAGCGGGGAGTCACAGATACGCAGTATTTT. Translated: CASTQRGVTDTQYF.

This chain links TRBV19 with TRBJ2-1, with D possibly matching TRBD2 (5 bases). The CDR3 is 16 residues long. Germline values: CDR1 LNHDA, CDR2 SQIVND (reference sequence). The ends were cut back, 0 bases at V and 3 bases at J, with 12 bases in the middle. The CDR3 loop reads CASSIDRGADYNEQFF. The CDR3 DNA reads TGTGCCAGTAGTATAGATCGCGGAGCGGACTACAATGAGCAGTTCTTC.

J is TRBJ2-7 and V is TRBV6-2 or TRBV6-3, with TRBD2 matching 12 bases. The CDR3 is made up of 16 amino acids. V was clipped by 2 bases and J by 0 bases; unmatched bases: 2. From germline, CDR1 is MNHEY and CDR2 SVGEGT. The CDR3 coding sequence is TGTGCCAGCAGTTACGGACTAGCGGGAAGCTCCTACGAGCAGTACTTC. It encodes CASSYGLAGSSYEQYF.

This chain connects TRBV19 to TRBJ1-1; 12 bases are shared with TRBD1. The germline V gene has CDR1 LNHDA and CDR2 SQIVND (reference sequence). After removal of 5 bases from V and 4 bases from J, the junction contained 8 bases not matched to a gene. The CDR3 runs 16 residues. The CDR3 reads CASSDEGDRGPTEAFF. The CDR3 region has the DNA TGTGCCAGTAGTGATGAAGGGGACAGGGGGCCCACTGAAGCTTTCTTT.

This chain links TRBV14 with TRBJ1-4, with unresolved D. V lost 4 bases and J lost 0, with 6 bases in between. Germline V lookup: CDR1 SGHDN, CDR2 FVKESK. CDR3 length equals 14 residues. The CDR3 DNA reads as TGTGCCAGCAGCCGCATAGCAACTAATGAAAAACTGTTTTTT. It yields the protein CASSRIATNEKLFF. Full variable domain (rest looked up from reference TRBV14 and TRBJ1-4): EAGVTQFPSHSVIEKGQTVTLRCDPISGHDNLYWYRRVMGKEIKFLLHFVKESKQDESGMPNNRFLAERTGGTYSTLKVQPAELEDSGVYFCASSRIATNEKLFFGSGTQLSVL.

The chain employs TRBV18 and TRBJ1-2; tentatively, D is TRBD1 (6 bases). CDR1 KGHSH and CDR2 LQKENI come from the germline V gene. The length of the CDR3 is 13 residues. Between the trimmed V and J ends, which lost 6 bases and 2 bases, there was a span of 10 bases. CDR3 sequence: CASSLGQNYGYTF. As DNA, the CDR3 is TGTGCCAGCTCGCTAGGACAGAACTATGGCTACACCTTC.

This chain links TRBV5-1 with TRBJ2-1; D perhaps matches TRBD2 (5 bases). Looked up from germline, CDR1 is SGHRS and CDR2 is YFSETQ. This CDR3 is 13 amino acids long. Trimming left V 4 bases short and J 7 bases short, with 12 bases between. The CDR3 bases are TGCGCCAGCAGCATAGGACTGTCGAATGAGCAGTTCTTC. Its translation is CASSIGLSNEQFF.

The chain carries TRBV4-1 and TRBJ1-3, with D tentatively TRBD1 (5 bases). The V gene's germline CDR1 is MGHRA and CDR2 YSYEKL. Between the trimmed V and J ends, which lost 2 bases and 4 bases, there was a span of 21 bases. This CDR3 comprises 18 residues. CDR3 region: CASSQPPARTIKGNTIYF. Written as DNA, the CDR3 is TGCGCCAGCAGCCAACCTCCCGCAAGGACAATTAAAGGAAACACCATATATTTT.

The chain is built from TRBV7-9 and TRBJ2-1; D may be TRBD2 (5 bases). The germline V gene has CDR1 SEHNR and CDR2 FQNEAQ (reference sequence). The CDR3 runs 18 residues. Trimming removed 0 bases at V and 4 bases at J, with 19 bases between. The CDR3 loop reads CASSLALGLALKYNEQFF. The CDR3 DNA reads TGTGCCAGCAGCTTAGCGCTAGGGCTAGCCCTTAAATACAATGAGCAGTTCTTC.

CDR3 region: CASSLIGGVTGYTF. In nucleotides, the CDR3 is TGTGCCAGCAGTTTAATAGGGGGGGTGACTGGCTACACCTTC. The rearrangement links TRBV27 to TRBJ1-2, with D possibly being TRBD1 (6 bases). V lost 2 bases and J 7 bases, leaving 14 bases between the germline ends. Germline assignment: CDR1 MNHEY and CDR2 SMNVEV (reference sequence). The length of the CDR3 is 14 residues.

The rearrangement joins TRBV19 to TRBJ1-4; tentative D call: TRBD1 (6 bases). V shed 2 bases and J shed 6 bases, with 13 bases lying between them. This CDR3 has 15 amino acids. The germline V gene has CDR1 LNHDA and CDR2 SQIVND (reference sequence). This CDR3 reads CASSILAGDHEKLFF. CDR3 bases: TGTGCCAGTAGTATACTCGCAGGGGATCATGAAAAACTGTTTTTT.

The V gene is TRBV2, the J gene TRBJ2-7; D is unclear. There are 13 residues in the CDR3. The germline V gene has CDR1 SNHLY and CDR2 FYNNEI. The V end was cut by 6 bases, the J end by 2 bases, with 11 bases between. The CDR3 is CASSGNDAYEQYF. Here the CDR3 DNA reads TGTGCCAGCAGCGGTAACGATGCCTACGAGCAGTACTTC.

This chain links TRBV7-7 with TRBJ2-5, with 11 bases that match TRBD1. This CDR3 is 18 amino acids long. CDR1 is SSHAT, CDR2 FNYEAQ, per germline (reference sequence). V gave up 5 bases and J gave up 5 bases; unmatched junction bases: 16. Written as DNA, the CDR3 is TGTGCCAGCAGCAAAGGCCGGGGACAGGGGGGGTCTCTGGAGACCCAGTACTTC. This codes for CASSKGRGQGGSLETQYF.

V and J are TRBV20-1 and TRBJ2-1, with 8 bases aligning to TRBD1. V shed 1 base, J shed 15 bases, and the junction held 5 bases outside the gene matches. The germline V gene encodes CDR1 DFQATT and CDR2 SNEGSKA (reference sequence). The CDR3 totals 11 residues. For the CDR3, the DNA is TGCAGTGCTAGAGGACAGGGGTATTGGTTCTTC. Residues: CSARGQGYWFF.

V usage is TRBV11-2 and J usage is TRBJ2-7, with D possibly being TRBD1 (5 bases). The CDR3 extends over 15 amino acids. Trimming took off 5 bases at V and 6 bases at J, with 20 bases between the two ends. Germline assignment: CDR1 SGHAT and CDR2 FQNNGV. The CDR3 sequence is CASSTVEERGSEQYF. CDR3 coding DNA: TGTGCCAGCAGCACCGTCGAGGAAAGGGGCTCCGAGCAGTACTTC. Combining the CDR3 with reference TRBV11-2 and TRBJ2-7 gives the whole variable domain EAGVAQSPRYKIIEKRQSVAFWCNPISGHATLYWYQQILGQGPKLLIQFQNNGVVDDSQLPKDRFSAERLKGVDSTLKIQPAKLEDSAVYLCASSTVEERGSEQYFGPGTRLTVT.

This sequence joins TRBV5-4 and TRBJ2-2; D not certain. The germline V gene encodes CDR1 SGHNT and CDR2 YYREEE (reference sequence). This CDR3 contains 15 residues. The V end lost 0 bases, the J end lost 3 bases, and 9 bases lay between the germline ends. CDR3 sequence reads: CASSLALGDTGELFF. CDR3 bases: TGTGCCAGCAGCTTGGCCCTAGGTGACACCGGGGAGCTGTTTTTT.

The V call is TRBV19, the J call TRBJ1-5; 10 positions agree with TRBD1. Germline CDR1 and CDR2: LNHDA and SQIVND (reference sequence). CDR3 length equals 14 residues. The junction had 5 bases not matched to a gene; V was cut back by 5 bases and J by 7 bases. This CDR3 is CASSGGTGAQPQHF. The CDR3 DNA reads TGTGCCAGTAGTGGTGGGACAGGGGCCCAGCCCCAGCATTTT.

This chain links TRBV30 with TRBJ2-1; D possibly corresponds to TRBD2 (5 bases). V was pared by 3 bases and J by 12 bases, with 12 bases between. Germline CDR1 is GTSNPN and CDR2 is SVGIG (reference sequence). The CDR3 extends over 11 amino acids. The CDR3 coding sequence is TGTGCCTGGAGACGGGATAGAGGGCAGTTCTTC. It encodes CAWRRDRGQFF.

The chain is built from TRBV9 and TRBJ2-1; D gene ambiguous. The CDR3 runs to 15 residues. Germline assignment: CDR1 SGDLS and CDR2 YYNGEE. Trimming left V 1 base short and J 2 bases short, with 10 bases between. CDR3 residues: CASSVTAGPYNEQFF. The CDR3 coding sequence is TGTGCCAGCAGCGTAACCGCTGGCCCCTACAATGAGCAGTTCTTC.